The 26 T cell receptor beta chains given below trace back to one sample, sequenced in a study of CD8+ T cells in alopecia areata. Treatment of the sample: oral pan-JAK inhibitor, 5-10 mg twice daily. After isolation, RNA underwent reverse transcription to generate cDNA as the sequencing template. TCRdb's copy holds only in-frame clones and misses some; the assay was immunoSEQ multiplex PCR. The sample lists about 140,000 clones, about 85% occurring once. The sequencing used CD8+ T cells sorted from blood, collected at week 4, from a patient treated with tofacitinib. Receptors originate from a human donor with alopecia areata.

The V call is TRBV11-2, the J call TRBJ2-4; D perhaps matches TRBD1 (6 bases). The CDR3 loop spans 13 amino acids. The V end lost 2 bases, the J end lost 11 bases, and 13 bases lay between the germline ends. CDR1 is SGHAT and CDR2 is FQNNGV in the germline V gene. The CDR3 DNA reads TGTGCCAGCAGCTTAAGGGACATTGGCTTTCAGTACTTC. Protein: CASSLRDIGFQYF.

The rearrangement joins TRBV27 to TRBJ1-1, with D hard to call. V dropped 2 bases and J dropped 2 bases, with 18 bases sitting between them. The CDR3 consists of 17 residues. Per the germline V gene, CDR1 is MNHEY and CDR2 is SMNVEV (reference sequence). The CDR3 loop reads CASSLLAASDSNTEAFF. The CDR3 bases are TGTGCCAGCAGTTTACTCGCTGCGTCGGATTCAAACACTGAAGCTTTCTTT.

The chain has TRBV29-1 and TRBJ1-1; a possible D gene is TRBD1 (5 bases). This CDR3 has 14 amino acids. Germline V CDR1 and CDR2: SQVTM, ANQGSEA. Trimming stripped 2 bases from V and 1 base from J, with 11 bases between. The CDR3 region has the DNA TGCAGCGTTGAAAGAAGAGGGACGAACACTGAAGCTTTCTTT. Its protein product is CSVERRGTNTEAFF.

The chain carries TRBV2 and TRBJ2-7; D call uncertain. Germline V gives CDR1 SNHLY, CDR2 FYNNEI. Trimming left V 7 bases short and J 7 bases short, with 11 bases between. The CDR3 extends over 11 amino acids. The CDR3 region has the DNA TGTGCCAGCATGGTCGGGTGGGAGCAGTACTTC. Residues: CASMVGWEQYF.

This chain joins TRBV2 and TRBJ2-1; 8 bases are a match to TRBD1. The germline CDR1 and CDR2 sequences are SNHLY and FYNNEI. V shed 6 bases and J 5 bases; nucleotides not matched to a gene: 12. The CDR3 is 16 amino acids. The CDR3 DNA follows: TGTGCCAGCAGCTGGAACCTAGGGACAGGCCACAATGAGCAGTTCTTC. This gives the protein CASSWNLGTGHNEQFF.

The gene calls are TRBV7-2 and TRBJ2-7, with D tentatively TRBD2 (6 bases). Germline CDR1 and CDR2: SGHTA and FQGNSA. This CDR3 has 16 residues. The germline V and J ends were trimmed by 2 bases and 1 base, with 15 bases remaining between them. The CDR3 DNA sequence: TGTGCCAGCAGCTTAAATAAGCTAGCGCAATCCTACGAGCAGTACTTC. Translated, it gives CASSLNKLAQSYEQYF.

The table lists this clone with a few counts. The CDR3 protein is CASSPVGGPGDEQFF. Here the CDR3 DNA reads TGTGCCAGCTCACCAGTGGGGGGGCCGGGCGATGAGCAGTTCTTC. This chain uses TRBV18 with TRBJ2-1, with D perhaps matching TRBD2 (7 bases). Trimming left V 2 bases short and J 8 bases short, with 16 bases between. This CDR3 is 15 amino acids long. CDR1 KGHSH and CDR2 LQKENI come from the germline V gene.

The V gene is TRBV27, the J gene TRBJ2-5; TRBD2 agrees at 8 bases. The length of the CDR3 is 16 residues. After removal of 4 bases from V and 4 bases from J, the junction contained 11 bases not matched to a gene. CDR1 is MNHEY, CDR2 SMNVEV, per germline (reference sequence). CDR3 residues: CASSSLPGLERETQYF. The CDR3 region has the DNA TGTGCCAGCAGTTCCCTCCCGGGACTAGAGAGAGAGACCCAGTACTTC.

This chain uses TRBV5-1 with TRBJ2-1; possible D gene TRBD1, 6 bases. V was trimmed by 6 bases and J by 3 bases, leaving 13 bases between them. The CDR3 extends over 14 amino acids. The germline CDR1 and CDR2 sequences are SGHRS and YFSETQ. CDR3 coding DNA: TGCGCCAGCAACCCGGACAGCAACTACAATGAGCAGTTCTTC. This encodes CASNPDSNYNEQFF.

CDR3 region: CAWSPLADQETQYF. The CDR3 DNA sequence: TGTGCCTGGAGTCCACTAGCGGACCAAGAGACCCAGTACTTC. The chain employs TRBV30 and TRBJ2-5, with TRBD2 identical over 8 bases. V dropped 2 bases and J dropped 0; count of bases not matched to a gene: 2. Germline V gives CDR1 GTSNPN, CDR2 SVGIG (reference sequence). The length of the CDR3 is 14 residues.

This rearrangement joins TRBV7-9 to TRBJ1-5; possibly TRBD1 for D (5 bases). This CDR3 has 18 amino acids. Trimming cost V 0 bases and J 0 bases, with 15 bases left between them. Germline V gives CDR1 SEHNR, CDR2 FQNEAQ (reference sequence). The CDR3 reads CASSLADSLRYSNQPQHF. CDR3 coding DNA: TGTGCCAGCAGCTTAGCAGACAGCCTGAGGTATAGCAATCAGCCCCAGCATTTT.

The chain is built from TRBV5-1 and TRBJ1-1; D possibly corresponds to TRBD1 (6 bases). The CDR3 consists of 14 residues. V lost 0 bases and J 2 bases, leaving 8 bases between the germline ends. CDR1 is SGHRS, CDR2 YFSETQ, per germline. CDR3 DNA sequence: TGCGCCAGCAGCTTGGAGGGGGTCAACACTGAAGCTTTCTTT. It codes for CASSLEGVNTEAFF.

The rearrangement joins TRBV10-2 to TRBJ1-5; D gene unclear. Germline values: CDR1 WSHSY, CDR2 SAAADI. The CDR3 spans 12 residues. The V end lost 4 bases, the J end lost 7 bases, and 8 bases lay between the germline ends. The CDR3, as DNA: TGCGCCAGCAGTGCCCCGCCCCAGCCCCAGCATTTT. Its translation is CASSAPPQPQHF.

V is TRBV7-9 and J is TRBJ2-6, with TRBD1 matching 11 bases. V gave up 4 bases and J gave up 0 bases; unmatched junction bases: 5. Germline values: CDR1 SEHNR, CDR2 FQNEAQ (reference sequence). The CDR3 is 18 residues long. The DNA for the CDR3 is TGTGCCAGCAGCTGGACAGGGGGCTTAGACTCTGGGGCCAACGTCCTGACTTTC. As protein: CASSWTGGLDSGANVLTF.

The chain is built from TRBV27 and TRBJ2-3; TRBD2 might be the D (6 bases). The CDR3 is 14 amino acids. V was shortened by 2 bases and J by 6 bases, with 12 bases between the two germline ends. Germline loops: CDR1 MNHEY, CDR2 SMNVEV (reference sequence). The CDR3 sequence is CASSLMSGGDTQYF. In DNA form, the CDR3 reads TGTGCCAGCAGTTTAATGTCTGGGGGGGATACGCAGTATTTT.

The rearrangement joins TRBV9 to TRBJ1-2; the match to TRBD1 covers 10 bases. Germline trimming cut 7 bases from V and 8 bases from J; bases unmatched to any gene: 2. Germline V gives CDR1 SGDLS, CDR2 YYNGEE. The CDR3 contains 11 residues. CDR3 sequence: CASRDRGGYTF. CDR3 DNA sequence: TGTGCCAGCCGGGACAGGGGAGGCTACACCTTC.

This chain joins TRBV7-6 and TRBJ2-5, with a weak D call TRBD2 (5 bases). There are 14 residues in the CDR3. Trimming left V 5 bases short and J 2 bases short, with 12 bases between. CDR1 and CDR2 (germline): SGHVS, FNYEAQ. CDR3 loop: CASSHPGKQETQYF. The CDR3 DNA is TGTGCCAGCAGCCACCCGGGGAAACAAGAGACCCAGTACTTC.

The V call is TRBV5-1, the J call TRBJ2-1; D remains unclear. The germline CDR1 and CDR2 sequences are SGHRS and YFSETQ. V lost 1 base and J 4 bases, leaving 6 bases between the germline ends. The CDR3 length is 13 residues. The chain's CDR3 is CASSLSAYNEQFF. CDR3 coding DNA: TGCGCCAGCAGCTTGTCAGCGTACAATGAGCAGTTCTTC.

The CDR3 protein is CASSPLGGTEAFF. For the CDR3, the DNA is TGTGCCAGCAGTCCGCTGGGGGGCACTGAAGCTTTCTTT. The chain recombines TRBV7-9 with TRBJ1-1; weak D call: TRBD1 (5 bases). Germline loops: CDR1 SEHNR, CDR2 FQNEAQ (reference sequence). Between the trimmed V and J ends, which lost 6 bases and 4 bases, there was a span of 12 bases. The CDR3 extends over 13 amino acids.

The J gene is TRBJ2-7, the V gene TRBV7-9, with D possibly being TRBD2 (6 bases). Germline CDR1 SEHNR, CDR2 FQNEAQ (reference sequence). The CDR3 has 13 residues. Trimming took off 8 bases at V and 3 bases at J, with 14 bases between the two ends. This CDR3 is CASRAGEYYEQYF. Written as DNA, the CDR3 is TGTGCCAGCCGAGCGGGCGAATACTACGAGCAGTACTTC.

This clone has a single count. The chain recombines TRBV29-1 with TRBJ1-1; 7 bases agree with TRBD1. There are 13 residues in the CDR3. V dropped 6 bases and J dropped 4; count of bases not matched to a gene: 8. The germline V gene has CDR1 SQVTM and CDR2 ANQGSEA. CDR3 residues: CSVRQGLVTEAFF. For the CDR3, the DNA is TGCAGCGTCCGACAGGGTTTGGTCACTGAAGCTTTCTTT.

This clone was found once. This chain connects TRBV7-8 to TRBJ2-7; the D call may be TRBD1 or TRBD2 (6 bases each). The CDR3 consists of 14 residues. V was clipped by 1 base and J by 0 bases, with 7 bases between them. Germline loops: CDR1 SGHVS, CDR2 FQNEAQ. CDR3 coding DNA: TGTGCCAGCAGCTTAGGGGGGGCCTCCTACGAGCAGTACTTC. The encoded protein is CASSLGGASYEQYF.

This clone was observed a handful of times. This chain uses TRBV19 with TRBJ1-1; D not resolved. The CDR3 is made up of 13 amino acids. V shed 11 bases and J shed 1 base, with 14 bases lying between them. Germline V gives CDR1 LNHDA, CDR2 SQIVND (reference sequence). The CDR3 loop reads CAVSEGTNTEAFF. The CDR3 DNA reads TGTGCCGTTAGTGAGGGAACGAACACTGAAGCTTTCTTT.

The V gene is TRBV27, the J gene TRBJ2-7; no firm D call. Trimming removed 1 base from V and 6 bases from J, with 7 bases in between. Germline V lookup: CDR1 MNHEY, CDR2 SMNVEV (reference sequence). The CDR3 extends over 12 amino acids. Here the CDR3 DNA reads TGTGCCAGCAGTTTATTCGGCAGCGAGCAGTACTTC. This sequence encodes CASSLFGSEQYF.

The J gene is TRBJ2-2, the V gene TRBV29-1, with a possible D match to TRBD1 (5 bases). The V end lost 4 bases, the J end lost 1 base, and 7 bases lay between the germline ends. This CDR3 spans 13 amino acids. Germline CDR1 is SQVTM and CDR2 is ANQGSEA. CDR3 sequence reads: CSVVQVNTGELFF. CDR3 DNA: TGCAGCGTTGTACAGGTGAACACCGGGGAGCTGTTTTTT.

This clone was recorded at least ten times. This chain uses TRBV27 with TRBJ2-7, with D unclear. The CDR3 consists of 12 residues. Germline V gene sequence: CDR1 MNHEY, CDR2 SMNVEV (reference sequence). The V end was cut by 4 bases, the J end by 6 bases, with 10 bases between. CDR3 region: CASSWPQGEQYF. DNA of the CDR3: TGTGCCAGCAGTTGGCCCCAAGGCGAGCAGTACTTC.